Listed here are 27 T cell receptor beta chains from one sample, sequenced in a study of T cells in Graves' hyperthyroidism and ophthalmopathy. The TCR beta CDR3 regions underwent amplification using RNA transcripts as the source. First-round RT-PCR of the TCR CDR3 relied on the HTBI primer set. MiXCR was run by TCRdb on the multiplex PCR reads, yielding one entry per CDR3 protein. The sample has 300,000 to 350,000 distinct CDR3 sequences, roughly 17% seen once. The sample consisted of blood. All receptors derive from a man younger than 45 with Graves' hyperthyroidism.

This rearrangement joins TRBV10-3 to TRBJ2-3, with 15 bases matching TRBD2. Germline-derived CDR1 and CDR2 are ENHRY and SYGVKD. The V segment lost 2 bases and the J segment 6 bases; nucleotides outside the gene matches: 3. The CDR3 has 16 amino acids. CDR3: CAISEAGTSGRDTQYF. CDR3 sequence (DNA): TGTGCCATCAGTGAGGCCGGGACTAGCGGGAGGGATACGCAGTATTTT.

Remarks on this clonotype: This sequence may be a read error, since a much larger clone differs from it by one base. This CDR3 reads CANSGYTSTDTQYF. DNA for the CDR3: TGCGCCAACAGCGGATATACTAGCACAGATACGCAGTATTTT. The chain employs TRBV5-1 and TRBJ2-3, with D tentatively TRBD2 (5 bases). Germline assignment: CDR1 SGHRS and CDR2 YFSETQ. The CDR3 loop spans 14 amino acids.

The genes are TRBV19 and TRBJ2-1; D unresolved. This CDR3 has 13 amino acids. Per germline, CDR1 LNHDA and CDR2 SQIVND (reference sequence). The ends were cut back, 0 bases at V and 9 bases at J, with 9 bases in the middle. CDR3 in amino acids: CASSIDLRGEQFF. CDR3 nucleotide sequence: TGTGCCAGTAGTATAGATCTCCGCGGTGAGCAGTTCTTC.

This chain's CDR3 is CASSLTGLRTDTQYF. The CDR3 DNA follows: TGTGCCAGCAGCTTAACGGGGTTGAGGACAGATACGCAGTATTTT. The chain employs TRBV7-9 and TRBJ2-3; the D gene is possibly TRBD2 (5 bases). V was trimmed by 2 bases and J by 3 bases, leaving 12 bases between them. This CDR3 has 15 residues. CDR1 is SEHNR, CDR2 FQNEAQ, per germline (reference sequence).

This clonotype came up many times. The J gene is TRBJ1-1, the V gene TRBV6-1; D gene uncertain. Germline-derived CDR1 and CDR2 are MNHNS and SASEGT. The length of the CDR3 is 13 residues. Between the trimmed V and J ends, which lost 6 bases and 1 base, there was a span of 9 bases. The chain's CDR3 is CASSLQRNTEAFF. CDR3 DNA: TGTGCCAGCAGCCTTCAGCGGAACACTGAAGCTTTCTTT.

The rearrangement links TRBV11-1 to TRBJ2-2; 14 bases are shared with TRBD2. This CDR3 is built from 17 residues. Germline assignment: CDR1 SGHAT and CDR2 FQDESV (reference sequence). J lost 2 bases, V lost 4 bases, and 3 bases had no gene match. CDR3 bases: TGTGCCAGCAGCTCAGGGACTAGCGGGAGAAACACCGGGGAGCTGTTTTTT. Its translation is CASSSGTSGRNTGELFF.

In its sample, this clonotype was seen a few times. The V gene is TRBV30, the J gene TRBJ1-6, with unresolved D. The CDR3 is made up of 11 amino acids. The V gene's germline CDR1 is GTSNPN and CDR2 SVGIG (reference sequence). V was shortened by 5 bases and J by 7 bases, with 6 bases between the two germline ends. This CDR3 is CAWAANSPLHF. Written as DNA, the CDR3 is TGTGCCTGGGCAGCGAATTCACCCCTCCACTTT.

The chain is built from TRBV19 and TRBJ1-4; 9 bases fit TRBD1. The ends lost 5 bases at V and 7 bases at J; junction bases unmatched: 8. Germline CDR1 LNHDA, CDR2 SQIVND (reference sequence). The CDR3 runs to 15 residues. The CDR3 loop is CASSQGTGYGEKLFF. Here the CDR3 DNA reads TGTGCCAGTAGTCAGGGGACAGGGTACGGTGAAAAACTGTTTTTT.

The chain links TRBV4-1 to TRBJ1-5; D gene unclear. The CDR3 consists of 13 residues. V shed 0 bases and J shed 7 bases, with 7 bases lying between them. Germline CDR1 and CDR2: MGHRA and YSYEKL. The CDR3 loop reads CASSQDKWQPQHF. CDR3 nucleotides: TGCGCCAGCAGCCAAGACAAGTGGCAGCCCCAGCATTTT.

The genes are TRBV10-1 and TRBJ2-1; 11 bases map to TRBD2. CDR1 is WNHNN and CDR2 is SYGVQD in the germline V gene (reference sequence). The CDR3 covers 14 residues. Losses at the gene ends were 8 bases for V and 7 bases for J; bases not matched to a gene: 7. The CDR3 loop is CASGTSGSWNEQFF. The CDR3 nucleotides read TGCGCCAGCGGTACTAGCGGGAGTTGGAATGAGCAGTTCTTC.

V is TRBV12-5 and J is TRBJ2-3, with D perhaps assigned TRBD1 or TRBD2 (5 bases each). Per germline, CDR1 LGHNT and CDR2 FRNRAP. Trimming removed 5 bases from V and 2 bases from J, with 14 bases in between. There are 15 residues in the CDR3. The CDR3 sequence: CASGTSPGHTDTQYF. The CDR3 DNA sequence: TGTGCTAGTGGTACTTCCCCGGGGCACACAGATACGCAGTATTTT.

Concerning this clonotype: One end of the junction fails to match germline, which may point to a read error. CDR3: CAGSAQAGGAEAFF. CDR3 coding DNA: TGTGCCGGCAGCGCCCAGGCAGGGGGCGCTGAAGCTTTCTTT. This chain uses TRBV3-1 with TRBJ1-1; 8 nucleotides align to TRBD1. Germline lookup yields CDR1 LGHDT and CDR2 YNNKEL (reference sequence). This CDR3 region has 14 residues.

This clonotype was counted a few times. The chain has TRBV7-9 and TRBJ2-1; TRBD1 might be the D (6 bases). The CDR3 spans 16 residues. V was clipped by 5 bases and J by 4 bases, with 18 bases between them. Germline-derived CDR1 and CDR2 are SEHNR and FQNEAQ (reference sequence). In nucleotides, the CDR3 is TGTGCCAGCAGCCCCGAGCATGGGACACCATACAATGAGCAGTTCTTC. Amino acid sequence: CASSPEHGTPYNEQFF. Combining the CDR3 with reference TRBV7-9 and TRBJ2-1 gives the whole variable domain DTGVSQNPRHKITKRGQNVTFRCDPISEHNRLYWYRQTLGQGPEFLTYFQNEAQLEKSRLLSDRFSAERPKGSFSTLEIQRTEQGDSAMYLCASSPEHGTPYNEQFFGPGTRLTVL.

This clonotype was counted only a few times. The gene calls are TRBV20-1 and TRBJ2-3; 13 bases map to TRBD2. Per germline, CDR1 DFQATT and CDR2 SNEGSKA (reference sequence). V lost 0 bases and J lost 4; bases outside the gene matches: 4. The CDR3 is 16 amino acids. The CDR3 loop is CSARDFGLAGADTQYF. DNA for the CDR3: TGCAGTGCTAGAGACTTCGGACTAGCGGGAGCAGATACGCAGTATTTT.

This clonotype was observed many times. The V gene is TRBV7-2, the J gene TRBJ2-7; D is undetermined. This CDR3 comprises 11 residues. Germline assignment: CDR1 SGHTA and CDR2 FQGNSA. Between the trimmed V and J ends, which lost 3 bases and 7 bases, there was a span of 7 bases. The CDR3 coding sequence is TGTGCCAGCAGCTTCGACGGGGAGCAGTACTTC. This gives the protein CASSFDGEQYF.

This clonotype was observed many times. The rearrangement joins TRBV18 to TRBJ1-5; TRBD1 is a possible D gene (6 bases). The V gene lost 3 bases and the J gene lost 0 bases, with 9 bases spanning the gap. CDR3 size: 15 residues. Germline V lookup: CDR1 KGHSH, CDR2 LQKENI. This CDR3 is CASSPDRYSNQPQHF. The CDR3 coding sequence is TGTGCCAGCTCACCCGACAGGTATAGCAATCAGCCCCAGCATTTT.

This clonotype has at least ten counts. This chain uses TRBV11-2 with TRBJ2-7; D is uncertain. Germline CDR1 and CDR2: SGHAT and FQNNGV. The CDR3 has 15 residues. Between the trimmed V and J ends, which lost 1 base and 2 bases, there was a span of 12 bases. The CDR3 loop reads CASSLALGQTYEQYF. In DNA, the CDR3 is TGTGCCAGCAGCTTAGCCCTCGGGCAGACCTACGAGCAGTACTTC.

This clonotype was found many times. V gene TRBV4-2 combines with J gene TRBJ2-3; no clear D. This CDR3 is built from 14 residues. Trimming took 5 bases from V and 2 from J, leaving 11 bases between them. The germline gives CDR1 LGHNA, CDR2 YNFKEQ. CDR3 in DNA: TGTGCCAGCAGCGTCGGCCCTGACACAGATACGCAGTATTTT. Protein: CASSVGPDTDTQYF.

This clonotype has only a few counts. The rearrangement links TRBV7-9 to TRBJ2-3; no definite D call. V dropped 6 bases and J dropped 4 bases, with 11 bases sitting between them. The CDR3 has 13 residues. The germline V gene has CDR1 SEHNR and CDR2 FQNEAQ (reference sequence). The CDR3 DNA reads as TGTGCCAGCAGTTATACCACCTCAGATACGCAGTATTTT. Protein product: CASSYTTSDTQYF.

This clonotype was observed many times. The rearrangement links TRBV2 to TRBJ2-3; D unclear. Trimming shortened V by 2 bases and J by 2 bases, and 5 bases separated the two germline ends. Germline V gives CDR1 SNHLY, CDR2 FYNNEI. The CDR3 runs 13 residues. The chain's CDR3 is CASSEPYTDTQYF. The CDR3 DNA reads TGTGCCAGCAGTGAACCCTACACAGATACGCAGTATTTT.

Notes on this clonotype: An end of the junction does not agree with germline; a read error may underlie this. The chain has TRBV4-1 and TRBJ1-2, with D unclear. The CDR3 covers 13 residues. Germline values: CDR1 MGHRA, CDR2 YSYEKL. CDR3 loop: CASSQGSLGGYTF. CDR3 DNA sequence: TGTGCCAGCAGCCAAGGCAGCTTGGGAGGCTACACCTTC.

This clonotype occurred many times. V and J are TRBV6-5 and TRBJ1-2, with 8 bases that match TRBD1. The germline CDR1 and CDR2 sequences are MNHEY and SVGAGI. Trimming removed 0 bases from V and 6 bases from J; junction bases left unmatched: 0. The CDR3 is made up of 13 amino acids. The CDR3 loop is CASSYSTGDGYTF. The CDR3 region has the DNA TGTGCCAGCAGTTACTCGACAGGGGATGGCTACACCTTC.

The table lists this clonotype with many counts. This chain links TRBV5-1 with TRBJ2-2, with 8 positions matching TRBD2. This CDR3 has 16 amino acids. Germline V gene data show CDR1 as SGHRS and CDR2 as YFSETQ. J was trimmed by 0 bases and V by 4 bases; bases with no gene match: 5. CDR3 sequence: CASSLGLAPNTGELFF. CDR3 bases: TGCGCCAGCAGCCTCGGACTAGCCCCGAACACCGGGGAGCTGTTTTTT.

This clonotype was seen at least ten times. CDR3 amino acids: CASSTRQAQYF. The CDR3 DNA is TGTGCCAGCAGTACCAGACAGGCGCAGTATTTT. The V and J genes are TRBV27 and TRBJ2-3, with D perhaps TRBD1 (6 bases). Germline V CDR1 and CDR2: MNHEY, SMNVEV (reference sequence). This CDR3 has 11 amino acids. Trimming left V 5 bases short and J 10 bases short, with 10 bases between.

In this sample, this clonotype turned up many times. This chain connects TRBV2 to TRBJ2-3; 14 bases are a match to TRBD2. The CDR3 is made up of 17 amino acids. V lost 5 bases and J lost 6; bases outside the gene matches: 10. From germline, CDR1 is SNHLY and CDR2 FYNNEI. This CDR3 is CASSRFGLAGGSDTQYF. CDR3 nucleotides: TGTGCCAGCAGTCGTTTCGGACTAGCGGGAGGTTCGGATACGCAGTATTTT.

This clonotype has a single count. The CDR3 sequence: CASSPRQDTGELFF. CDR3 in DNA: TGTGCCAGCAGTCCCCGACAGGACACCGGGGAGCTGTTTTTT. The chain has TRBV27 and TRBJ2-2, with D possibly being TRBD1 (6 bases). From germline, CDR1 is MNHEY and CDR2 SMNVEV (reference sequence). V was trimmed by 5 bases and J by 3 bases, leaving 10 bases between them. The CDR3 is 14 residues long.

V and J are TRBV12-3 or TRBV12-4 and TRBJ1-3, with D possibly matching TRBD1 (5 bases). Trimming removed 6 bases from V and 3 bases from J, with 15 bases in between. The CDR3 has 15 amino acids. CDR3 sequence: CASSQGRVYGNTIYF. The CDR3 nucleotides are TGTGCCAGCAGCCAGGGTAGGGTCTATGGAAACACCATATATTTT.